The TCR beta chain described here comes from a study of T cell repertoires in cytomegalovirus infection. This clonotype was observed a few times. The antigen is not known. From the reads, TCRdb called clonotypes with MiXCR, one entry per CDR3 protein. The table lists about 89,000 distinct CDR3 sequences, 25% to 35% of them singletons. The source was CD8+ T cells from cultured PBMCs, collected from culture after CMV antigen stimulation. This sequence originates from a human donor in good health (CMV status not recorded). Some clones in this sample may be carry-over from other donors' samples.

The CDR3 bases are TGTGCCAGCAGCTTAAATGGGGCCTACGAGCAGTACTTC. It codes for CASSLNGAYEQYF. This sequence joins TRBV11-1 and TRBJ2-7; no firm D call. CDR3 size: 13 residues. Trimming stripped 2 bases from V and 2 bases from J, with 7 bases between. In germline, CDR1 is SGHAT, CDR2 FQDESV (reference sequence).